The 14 T cell receptor beta chains given below trace back to one sample, sequenced in a study of human T cells and chemical hapten exposure. This sample's time point: pre-sensitization, week 0. Treatment of the sample: therapeutic diphenylcyclopropenone sensitization with weekly scalp DPC. TCRdb processed the RACE reads anew with MiXCR; each CDR3 protein has one entry. Among more than 100,000 distinct CDR3 sequences listed, approximately 13% were seen once. The sample in question was whole blood, obtained in connection with sensitization to the hapten diphenylcyclopropenone (DPC). These receptors came from a woman aged 18-29 years with alopecia areata. Some clones in this sample may be carry-over from other donors' samples.

The chain couples TRBV29-1 to TRBJ2-7; TRBD1 is a possible D gene (6 bases). The V and J ends lost 4 bases and 0 bases respectively, with 13 bases between them. CDR3 length equals 14 residues. Germline lookup yields CDR1 SQVTM and CDR2 ANQGSEA. CDR3: CSVGPRDTSYEQYF. The CDR3 DNA follows: TGCAGCGTTGGACCCCGGGACACCTCCTACGAGCAGTACTTC.

This clonotype was detected only a few times. The CDR3 DNA reads as TGTGCCAGCAGCCGGACAGACAACTCGGGGCCCCAGCATTTT. Its translation: CASSRTDNSGPQHF. V usage is TRBV6-2 or TRBV6-3 and J usage is TRBJ1-5; possible D gene TRBD1, 6 bases. CDR1 MNHEY and CDR2 SVGEGT come from the germline V gene. Between the trimmed V and J ends, which lost 6 bases and 9 bases, there was a span of 18 bases. CDR3 size: 14 residues.

This clonotype was detected a few times. The chain combines TRBV6-5 with TRBJ1-2; 9 bases align to TRBD1. This CDR3 region has 15 residues. Losses at the gene ends were 6 bases for V and 2 bases for J; bases not matched to a gene: 7. Germline V CDR1 and CDR2: MNHEY, SVGAGI. The CDR3 region has the DNA TGTGCCAGCAGAGGGACAGGGACCCAAAACTATGGCTACACCTTC. Protein sequence: CASRGTGTQNYGYTF.

This clonotype appeared many times. The J gene is TRBJ1-2, the V gene TRBV3-1; 7 bases are a match to TRBD1. V shed 2 bases and J 3 bases; nucleotides not matched to a gene: 3. From germline, CDR1 is LGHDT and CDR2 YNNKEL (reference sequence). This CDR3 has 14 residues. The CDR3 is CASSQRGTDYGYTF. The CDR3 DNA sequence: TGTGCCAGCAGCCAAAGGGGGACAGACTATGGCTACACCTTC.

This clonotype was observed at least ten times. The chain uses TRBV7-6 and TRBJ1-4; 9 bases agree with TRBD1. The CDR3 length is 17 residues. CDR1 is SGHVS, CDR2 FNYEAQ, per germline. After removal of 3 bases from V and 7 bases from J, the junction contained 12 bases not matched to a gene. The CDR3: CASSLTGTGTGGEKLFF. CDR3 DNA: TGTGCCAGCAGCTTGACCGGGACAGGGACGGGTGGTGAAAAACTGTTTTTT.

This clonotype was detected a few times. The V call is TRBV18, the J call TRBJ2-5, with D hard to call. This CDR3 has 12 residues. The germline V and J ends were trimmed by 5 bases and 2 bases, with 6 bases remaining between them. Per germline, CDR1 KGHSH and CDR2 LQKENI. The CDR3: CASSGRQETQYF. In DNA, the CDR3 is TGTGCCAGCTCAGGAAGGCAAGAGACCCAGTACTTC. The whole variable domain, remainder taken from reference TRBV18 and TRBJ2-5, is NAGVMQNPRHLVRRRGQEARLRCSPMKGHSHVYWYRQLPEEGLKFMVYLQKENIIDESGMPKERFSAEFPKEGPSILRIQQVVRGDSAAYFCASSGRQETQYFGPGTRLLVL.

The table lists this clonotype with a few counts. The V gene is TRBV20-1, the J gene TRBJ2-1; TRBD2 agrees at 11 bases. V was clipped by 0 bases and J by 7 bases; unmatched bases: 8. Germline V gene data show CDR1 as DFQATT and CDR2 as SNEGSKA (reference sequence). The CDR3 runs to 16 residues. CDR3 sequence reads: CSARDWIAGGLNEQFF. The CDR3 region has the DNA TGCAGTGCTAGAGATTGGATAGCGGGGGGGCTGAATGAGCAGTTCTTC.

This chain's CDR3 is CSGSDRGLEKLFF. CDR3 nucleotide sequence: TGCAGCGGTTCGGACAGGGGCCTTGAAAAACTGTTTTTT. V gene TRBV29-1 combines with J gene TRBJ1-4; TRBD1 matches at 9 bases. This CDR3 has 13 amino acids. The trim removed 7 bases at V and 7 bases at J, leaving 7 bases unmatched. The germline V gene has CDR1 SQVTM and CDR2 ANQGSEA.

V usage is TRBV5-1 and J usage is TRBJ1-1; D is perhaps TRBD1 (5 bases). The CDR3 runs to 15 residues. The V and J ends lost 3 bases and 0 bases respectively, with 12 bases between them. The germline V gene has CDR1 SGHRS and CDR2 YFSETQ. CDR3 bases: TGCGCCAGCAGCTCCGGGACTGCCATGAACACTGAAGCTTTCTTT. Protein: CASSSGTAMNTEAFF.

This clonotype has a handful of counts. This rearrangement joins TRBV5-6 to TRBJ1-2; TRBD1 matches at 7 bases. Germline V gene data show CDR1 as SGHDT and CDR2 as YYEEEE. CDR3 length equals 13 residues. The ends lost 7 bases at V and 5 bases at J; junction bases unmatched: 8. In nucleotides, the CDR3 is TGTGCCAGCTTTGGGGACAGCCTATATGGCTACACCTTC. Translated, it gives CASFGDSLYGYTF.

The table lists this clonotype with many counts. This may be a read error: a much more frequent sequence differs by one nucleotide. The chain joins TRBV2 to TRBJ2-1, with D unclear. Germline CDR1 SNHLY, CDR2 FYNNEI. V was cut by 4 bases and J by 4 bases, with 2 bases left in between. There are 11 residues in the CDR3. The DNA of the CDR3 is TGTGCCAGCAGTGGGTACAATGAGCAGTTCTTC. This gives the protein CASSGYNEQFF.

V usage is TRBV4-3 and J usage is TRBJ1-1; a weak D match, TRBD1 (6 bases). The CDR3 has 15 amino acids. Germline loops: CDR1 LGHNA, CDR2 YSLEER. The V end was cut by 3 bases, the J end by 7 bases, with 18 bases between. CDR3 sequence (DNA): TGCGCCAGCAGCCAGAAACAGGGTGTTCAGATTGAAGCTTTCTTT. This encodes CASSQKQGVQIEAFF.

This clonotype appeared many times. V is TRBV20-1 and J is TRBJ1-2; TRBD1 aligns across 7 bases. The length of the CDR3 is 16 residues. J gave up 0 bases and V 0 bases, and 7 bases lay outside the gene matches. In germline, CDR1 is DFQATT, CDR2 SNEGSKA (reference sequence). The CDR3 DNA follows: TGCAGTGCTAGAGATCAGCAGGGGACAGCTAACTATGGCTACACCTTC. Translated: CSARDQQGTANYGYTF.

This clonotype was seen only a few times. The rearrangement links TRBV12-3 or TRBV12-4 to TRBJ1-5; D is perhaps TRBD1 (5 bases). This CDR3 contains 16 residues. V lost 7 bases to trimming and J lost 6 bases, with 22 bases between them. CDR3 in DNA: TGTGCCAGCACACCCCTCGGCAGGGAAGTTGGTCAGCCCCAGCATTTT. This encodes CASTPLGREVGQPQHF.